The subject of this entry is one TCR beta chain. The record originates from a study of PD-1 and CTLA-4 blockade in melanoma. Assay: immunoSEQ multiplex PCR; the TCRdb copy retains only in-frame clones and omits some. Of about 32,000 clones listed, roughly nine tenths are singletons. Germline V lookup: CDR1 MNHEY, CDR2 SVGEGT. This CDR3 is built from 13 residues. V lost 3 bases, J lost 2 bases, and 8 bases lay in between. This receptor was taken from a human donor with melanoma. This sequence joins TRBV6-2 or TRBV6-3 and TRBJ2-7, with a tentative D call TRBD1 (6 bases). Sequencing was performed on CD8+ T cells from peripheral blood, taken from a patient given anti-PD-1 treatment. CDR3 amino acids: CASSYDRTYEQYF. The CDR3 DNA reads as TGTGCCAGCAGTTATGACAGGACCTACGAGCAGTACTTC.